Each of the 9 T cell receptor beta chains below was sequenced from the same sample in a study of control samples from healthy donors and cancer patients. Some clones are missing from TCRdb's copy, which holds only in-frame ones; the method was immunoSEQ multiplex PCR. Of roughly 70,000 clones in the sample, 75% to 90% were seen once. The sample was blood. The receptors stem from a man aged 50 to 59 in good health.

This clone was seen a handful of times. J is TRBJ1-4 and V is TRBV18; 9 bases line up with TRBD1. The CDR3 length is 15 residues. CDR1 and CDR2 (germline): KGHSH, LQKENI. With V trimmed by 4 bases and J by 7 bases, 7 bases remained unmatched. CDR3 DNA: TGTGCCAGCTCACACGCCGGGACAGGGCTTGAAAAACTGTTTTTT. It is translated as CASSHAGTGLEKLFF. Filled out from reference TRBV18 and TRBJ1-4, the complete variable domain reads NAGVMQNPRHLVRRRGQEARLRCSPMKGHSHVYWYRQLPEEGLKFMVYLQKENIIDESGMPKERFSAEFPKEGPSILRIQQVVRGDSAAYFCASSHAGTGLEKLFFGSGTQLSVL.

The CDR3 DNA follows: TGTGCCAGCAGCCGGACAGGGCCCCTCTCTGGAAACACCATATATTTT. Translated: CASSRTGPLSGNTIYF. The chain recombines TRBV3-1 (or the pseudogene TRBV3-2) with TRBJ1-3; TRBD1 agrees at 8 bases. This CDR3 contains 16 residues. V shed 4 bases and J 0 bases; nucleotides not matched to a gene: 5. Germline lookup yields CDR1 LGHDT and CDR2 YNNKEL (reference sequence).

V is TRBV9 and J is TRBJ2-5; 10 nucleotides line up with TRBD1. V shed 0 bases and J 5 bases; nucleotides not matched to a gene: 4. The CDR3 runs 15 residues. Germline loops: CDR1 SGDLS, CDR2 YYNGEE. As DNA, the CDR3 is TGTGCCAGCAGCGTAGGACAGGGGGCGGCGGAGACCCAGTACTTC. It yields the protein CASSVGQGAAETQYF. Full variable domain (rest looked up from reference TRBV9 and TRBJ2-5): DSGVTQTPKHLITATGQRVTLRCSPRSGDLSVYWYQQSLDQGLQFLIQYYNGEERAKGNILERFSAQQFPDLHSELNLSSLELGDSALYFCASSVGQGAAETQYFGPGTRLLVL.

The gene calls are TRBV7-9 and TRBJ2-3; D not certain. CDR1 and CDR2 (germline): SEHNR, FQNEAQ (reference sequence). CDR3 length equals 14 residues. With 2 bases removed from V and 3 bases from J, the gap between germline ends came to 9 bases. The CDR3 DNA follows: TGTGCCAGCAGCTTAAAGCCAACGACAGATACGCAGTATTTT. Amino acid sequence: CASSLKPTTDTQYF.

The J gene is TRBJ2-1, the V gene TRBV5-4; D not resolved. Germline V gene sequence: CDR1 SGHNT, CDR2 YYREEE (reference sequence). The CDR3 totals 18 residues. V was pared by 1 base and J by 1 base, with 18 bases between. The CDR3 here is CASSLPAFGRGSYNEQFF. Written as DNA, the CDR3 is TGTGCCAGCAGCTTGCCCGCCTTTGGGCGCGGATCCTACAATGAGCAGTTCTTC.

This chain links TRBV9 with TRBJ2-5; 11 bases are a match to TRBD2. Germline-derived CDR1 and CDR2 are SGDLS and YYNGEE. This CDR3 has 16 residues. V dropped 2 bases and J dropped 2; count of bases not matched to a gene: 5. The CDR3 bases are TGTGCCAGCAGCGTGTCGGGACTAGCGGTTCAAGAGACCCAGTACTTC. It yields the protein CASSVSGLAVQETQYF.

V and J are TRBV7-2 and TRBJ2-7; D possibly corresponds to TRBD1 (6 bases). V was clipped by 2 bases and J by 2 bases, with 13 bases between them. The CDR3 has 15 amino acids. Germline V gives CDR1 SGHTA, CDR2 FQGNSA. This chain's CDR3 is CASSLRPGVAYEQYF. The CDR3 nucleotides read TGTGCCAGCAGCTTACGTCCAGGGGTGGCCTACGAGCAGTACTTC.

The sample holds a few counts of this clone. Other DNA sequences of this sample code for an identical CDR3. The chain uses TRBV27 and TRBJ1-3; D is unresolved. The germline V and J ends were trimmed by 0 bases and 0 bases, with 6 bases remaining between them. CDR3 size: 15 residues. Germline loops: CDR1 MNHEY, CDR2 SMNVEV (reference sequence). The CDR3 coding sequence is TGTGCCAGCAGTTTATCGGGGAGCTCTGGAAACACCATATATTTT. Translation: CASSLSGSSGNTIYF.

The CDR3 DNA follows: TGTGCCAGTAGTATGCGGACAGGGGTCTCCGGCTACACCTTC. It yields the protein CASSMRTGVSGYTF. V gene TRBV19 combines with J gene TRBJ1-2, with 9 bases aligning to TRBD1. This CDR3 has 14 residues. The germline V gene encodes CDR1 LNHDA and CDR2 SQIVND (reference sequence). J was trimmed by 8 bases and V by 3 bases; bases with no gene match: 7.